This TCR beta chain derives from a study of blood T cell repertoires in COVID-19. Turning to the study itself: From the United States, Italy and Spain came samples of acute and convalescent COVID-19. Sample material is recorded as cDNA or gDNA derived from T cells, B-cell-depleted T cells, or PBMCs.

As handled by the study authors: Researchers report that nucleated cell counts were estimated from reference gene primer amplification. TCRdb keeps only in-frame clones here, not all; method: immunoSEQ multiplex PCR. V and J calls and clone size follow that table, whereas D and trimming were derived from the DNA. Of about 36,000 clones detected, 87% appear once; the ten largest clones hold 20%. This clone occurred once. The CDR3 runs 13 residues. Germline CDR1 reads LGHDT; CDR2 reads YNNKEL (reference sequence). V was pared by 8 bases and J by 10 bases, with 8 bases of the junction left unmatched. This chain links TRBV3-1 (or the pseudogene TRBV3-2) with TRBJ2-1; 10 nucleotides line up with TRBD1. This clonotype originated in a man in his 60s with acute or convalescent COVID-19. Sequencing was performed on peripheral blood. The chain's CDR3 is CASRQGARAEQFF. Here the CDR3 DNA reads TGTGCCAGCCGACAGGGGGCGCGTGCCGAGCAGTTCTTC.